Detailed here is one T cell receptor beta chain. Ten or more counts support this clonotype. This receptor's antigen is unknown. No base quality values were provided; no much bigger clone lies one nucleotide off. The record originates from a study of glioma-infiltrating T cells (TCRdb year 2016). About the full investigation: TCR alpha- and beta-chain repertoires were sequenced from glioma tissue, non-neoplastic brain tissue and matched peripheral blood mononuclear cells. Three low-grade glioma patients, roughly 8 primary glioblastoma patients, and three non-glioma patients who contributed non-neoplastic brain tissue made up the paired cohort. Each tissue-infiltrating repertoire was compared with the same patient's peripheral blood repertoire to measure divergence between tissue and blood T-cell populations. The paper as a whole reports these results and caveats: Small numbers underpinned the group comparisons: roughly 8 glioblastoma patients, three low-grade glioma patients and three non-neoplastic patients. In non-neoplastic patients, VJ-independent divergence between tissue and blood fell below expectation, whereas in all gliomas, and especially in low-grade gliomas, the divergence rose above expectation. Very few CDR3 sequences were shared between tissue and blood, attributed to high CDR3 diversity and limited sampling.

In the germline V gene, CDR1 corresponds to MNHNS and CDR2 to SASEGT. Here V drops 6 bases and J drops 3 bases, and the junction holds 5 bases not matched to any gene. The CDR3 goes from the cysteine to the phenylalanine over 15 residues. Only the CDR3 region is kept as DNA, spanning 45 bases read in frame from base 1. The iRepertoire nested amplicon-rescue multiplex PCR (arm-PCR) platform was used to amplify TCR alpha and beta CDR3 regions from RNA. The input for one-step reverse transcription and amplification was about 95-450 ng of tissue mRNA or PBMC total RNA. Following bead purification, Illumina adapters were added by a secondary multiplex PCR, and libraries between 200 and 400 bp were gel-purified. Internal 6-nucleotide barcodes were carried by the libraries and were used for demultiplexing. Sequencing of libraries was performed on an Illumina MiSeq with 2x220 or 2x250 nucleotide paired-end reads. In the authors' own workflow: Paired reads were merged using FLASH 1.2.11 and aligned with BWA-MEM to the GRCh37 human genome, and TRA and TRB reads were then extracted. For V and J assignment, an IMGT-derived reference of cassette sequences and CDR3 motifs that included pseudogenes was used. Three-frame translation of reads was performed, and productive CDR3s were defined as those with a C...FGXG motif and no stop codons. Clonotypes were defined as unique combinations of V-J cassette pair and CDR3 amino acid sequence. Hamming distance filtering was applied to reads, with thresholds set by the sequence error rate of each sample in mapped regions. Through fastp at Q25 and MiXCR, TCRdb rebuilt clones from the public reads, retaining in-frame beta chains. Identical CDR3 proteins give one entry, which carries the most common genes and DNA. TCRdb's processing, not the authors' own work, is the source of the V and J calls. Across this sample there are under 150,000 distinct CDR3 sequences, with 24% seen only once. 27% of the sample is in the top ten clones.

Sequenced sample: glioma tissue, nonneoplastic brain tissue, or PBMCs (not recorded which). The rearrangement joined TRBV6-1 to TRBJ1-5; 10 bases in between match TRBD1. This sequence originates from a human donor with low-grade glioma or glioblastoma, undergoing nonglioma brain surgery, or in good health (not recorded which). The DNA sequence follows: TGTGCCAGCAGACGGGACAGGGGTTACAATCAGCCCCAGCATTTT. It codes for CASRRDRGYNQPQHF.